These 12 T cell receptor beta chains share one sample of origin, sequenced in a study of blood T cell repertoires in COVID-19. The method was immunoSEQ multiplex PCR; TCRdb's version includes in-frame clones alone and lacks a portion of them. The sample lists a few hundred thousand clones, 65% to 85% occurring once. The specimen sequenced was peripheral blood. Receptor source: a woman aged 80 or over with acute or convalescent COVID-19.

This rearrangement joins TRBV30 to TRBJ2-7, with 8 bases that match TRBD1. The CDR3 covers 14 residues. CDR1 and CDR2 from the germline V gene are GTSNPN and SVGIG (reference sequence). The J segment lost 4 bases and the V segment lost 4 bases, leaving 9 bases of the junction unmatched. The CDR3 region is CAWKGGTGSYEQYF. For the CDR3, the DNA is TGTGCCTGGAAAGGGGGGACAGGATCGTACGAGCAGTACTTC.

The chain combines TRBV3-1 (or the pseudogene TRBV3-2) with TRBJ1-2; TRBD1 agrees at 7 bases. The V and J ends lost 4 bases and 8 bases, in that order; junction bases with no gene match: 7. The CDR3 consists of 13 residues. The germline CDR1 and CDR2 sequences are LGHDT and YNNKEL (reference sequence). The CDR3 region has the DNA TGTGCCAGCAGCCCACGGGACAGCTTGGGCTACACCTTC. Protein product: CASSPRDSLGYTF.

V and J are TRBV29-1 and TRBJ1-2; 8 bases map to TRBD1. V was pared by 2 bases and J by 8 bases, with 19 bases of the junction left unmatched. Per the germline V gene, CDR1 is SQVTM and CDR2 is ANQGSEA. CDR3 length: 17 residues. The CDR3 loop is CSVENSAGGALVRGYTF. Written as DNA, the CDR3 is TGCAGCGTTGAAAACTCGGCAGGGGGCGCATTAGTGAGGGGCTACACCTTC.

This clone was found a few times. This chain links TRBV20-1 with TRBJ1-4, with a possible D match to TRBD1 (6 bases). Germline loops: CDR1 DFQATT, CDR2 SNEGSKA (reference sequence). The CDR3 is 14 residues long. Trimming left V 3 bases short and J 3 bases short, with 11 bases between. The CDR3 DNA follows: TGCAGTGCTAGTTTAGGGGGACCTAATGAAAAACTGTTTTTT. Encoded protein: CSASLGGPNEKLFF.

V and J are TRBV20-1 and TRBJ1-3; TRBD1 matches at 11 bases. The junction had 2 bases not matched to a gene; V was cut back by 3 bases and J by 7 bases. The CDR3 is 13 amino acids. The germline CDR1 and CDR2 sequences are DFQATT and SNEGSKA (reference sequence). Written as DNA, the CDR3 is TGCAGTGCTAGTAGGGACAGGGGGAACACCATATATTTT. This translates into CSASRDRGNTIYF.

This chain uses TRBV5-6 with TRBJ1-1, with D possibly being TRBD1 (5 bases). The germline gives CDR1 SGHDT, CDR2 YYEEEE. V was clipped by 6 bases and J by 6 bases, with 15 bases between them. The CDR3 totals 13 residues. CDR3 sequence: CASTIGGWAEAFF. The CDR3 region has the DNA TGTGCCAGCACCATCGGGGGGTGGGCTGAAGCTTTCTTT.

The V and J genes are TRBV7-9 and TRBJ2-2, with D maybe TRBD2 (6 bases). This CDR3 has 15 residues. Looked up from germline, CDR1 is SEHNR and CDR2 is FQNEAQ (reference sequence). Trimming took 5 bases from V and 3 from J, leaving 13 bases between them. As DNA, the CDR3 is TGTGCCAGCAGCCCCACGCGGGGCGACACCGGGGAGCTGTTTTTT. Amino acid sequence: CASSPTRGDTGELFF.

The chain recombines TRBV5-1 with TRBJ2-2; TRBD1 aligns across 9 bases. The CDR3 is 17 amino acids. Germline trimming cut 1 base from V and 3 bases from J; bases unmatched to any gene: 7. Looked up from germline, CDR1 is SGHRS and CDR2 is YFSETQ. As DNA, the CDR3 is TGCGCCAGCAGCTTGTTATTGACAGGGGGGGACACCGGGGAGCTGTTTTTT. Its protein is CASSLLLTGGDTGELFF.

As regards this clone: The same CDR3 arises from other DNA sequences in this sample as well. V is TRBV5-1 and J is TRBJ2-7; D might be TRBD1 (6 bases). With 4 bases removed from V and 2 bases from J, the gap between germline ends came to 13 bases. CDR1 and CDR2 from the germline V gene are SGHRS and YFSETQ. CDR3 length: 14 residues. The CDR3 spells CASSPDGQTYEQYF. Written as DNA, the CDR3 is TGCGCCAGCAGCCCGGATGGACAGACCTACGAGCAGTACTTC.

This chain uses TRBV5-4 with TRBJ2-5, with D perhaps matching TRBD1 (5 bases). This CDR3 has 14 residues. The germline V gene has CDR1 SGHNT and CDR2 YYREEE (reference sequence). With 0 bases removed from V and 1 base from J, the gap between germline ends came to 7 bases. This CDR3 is CASSLAGLQETQYF. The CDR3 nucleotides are TGTGCCAGCAGCTTGGCAGGGCTCCAAGAGACCCAGTACTTC.

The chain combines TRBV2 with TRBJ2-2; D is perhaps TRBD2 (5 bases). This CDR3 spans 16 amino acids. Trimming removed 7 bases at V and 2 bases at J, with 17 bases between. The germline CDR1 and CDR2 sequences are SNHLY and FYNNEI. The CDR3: CASIGSASLNTGELFF. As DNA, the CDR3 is TGTGCCAGCATCGGGTCGGCTAGCCTTAACACCGGGGAGCTGTTTTTT.

CDR3 region: CASSFNTGGSNQPQHF. CDR3 nucleotides: TGTGCCAGCAGTTTTAATACCGGGGGAAGCAATCAGCCCCAGCATTTT. The J gene is TRBJ1-5, the V gene TRBV28; possible D gene TRBD1, 5 bases. Germline values: CDR1 MDHEN, CDR2 SYDVKM. V was trimmed by 3 bases and J by 1 base, leaving 13 bases between them. This CDR3 spans 16 amino acids.